The sequence of this T cell receptor (beta chain) was determined in a study of cytomegalovirus exposure and HLA in healthy donors. After removal of 4 bases from V and 4 bases from J, the junction contained 7 bases not matched to a gene. CDR1 is MGHRA and CDR2 is YSYEKL in the germline V gene. This CDR3 contains 16 residues. Study conclusions and caveats: The authors enumerated around 150 TCR beta chains as linked to cytomegalovirus.

To note about this clone: The antigen is not known.

Clones were read by immunoSEQ multiplex PCR, and TCRdb kept only the in-frame ones, dropping some. The top ten clones hold around 1.5% of a sample with about 76,000 clones, 94% of them seen once. The V and J genes are TRBV4-1 and TRBJ1-5; TRBD1 matches at 10 bases. The receptor comes from a man younger than 35 in good health and CMV-seropositive. Material: PBMCs. CDR3 protein: CASSRGQGITNQPQHF. CDR3 nucleotides: TGCGCCAGCAGCCGGGGACAGGGGATCACTAATCAGCCCCAGCATTTT.